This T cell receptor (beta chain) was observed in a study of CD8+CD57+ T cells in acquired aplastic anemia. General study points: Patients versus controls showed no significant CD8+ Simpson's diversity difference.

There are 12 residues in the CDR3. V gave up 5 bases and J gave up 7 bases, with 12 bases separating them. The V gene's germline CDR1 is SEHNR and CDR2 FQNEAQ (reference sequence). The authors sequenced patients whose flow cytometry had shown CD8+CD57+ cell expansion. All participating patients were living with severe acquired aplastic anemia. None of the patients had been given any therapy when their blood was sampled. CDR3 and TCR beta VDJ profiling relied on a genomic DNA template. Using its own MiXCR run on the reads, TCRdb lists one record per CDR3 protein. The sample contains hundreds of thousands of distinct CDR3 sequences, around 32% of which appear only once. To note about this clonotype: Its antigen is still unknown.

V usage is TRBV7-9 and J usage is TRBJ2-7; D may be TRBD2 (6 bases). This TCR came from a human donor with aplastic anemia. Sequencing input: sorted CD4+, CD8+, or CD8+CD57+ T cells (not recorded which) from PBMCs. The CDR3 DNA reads TGTGCCAGCAGCCCCGTTCGGGAGGAGCAGTACTTC. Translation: CASSPVREEQYF.